This TCR beta chain was profiled in a study of Ad26.COV2.S vaccination and SARS-CoV-2 variants. Across the study: The study gave Ad26.COV2.S intramuscularly, once or twice 56 days apart.

The treatment: some 20 received Ad26.COV2.S at low or high dose, single or two shots; about 5 received placebo; per-sample allocation not given. Day 63 after the first injection of vaccine or placebo was the sampling time. In Boston, the donor was an adult between 18-55 years of age. This clone was seen only a few times. As yet, its antigen is unknown. CDR1 is MDHEN, CDR2 SYDVKM, per germline. CDR3 length equals 16 residues. V was clipped by 2 bases and J by 3 bases; unmatched bases: 7. This table comes from immunoSEQ multiplex PCR, and its TCRdb copy is limited to in-frame clones, with some not included. The sample contains 500,000 or so clones, about 88% of which appear only once. Findings of the study overall: Breadth, reportedly substantial, characterized the spike-specific CD8+ and CD4+ T cell responses after vaccination. Individuals receiving vaccine had higher spike-specific TCR breadth than placebo recipients did.

The TCR comes from a person between 18 and 60 years old who received the Ad26.COV2.S COVID-19 vaccine or a placebo. The genes are TRBV28 and TRBJ2-3; 8 bases agree with TRBD1. This specimen was peripheral blood, taken in a trial of Ad26.COV2.S vaccine versus placebo. CDR3 in amino acids: CASSLGQGASTDTQYF. Here the CDR3 DNA reads TGTGCCAGCAGTTTAGGCCAGGGGGCTTCTACAGATACGCAGTATTTT.